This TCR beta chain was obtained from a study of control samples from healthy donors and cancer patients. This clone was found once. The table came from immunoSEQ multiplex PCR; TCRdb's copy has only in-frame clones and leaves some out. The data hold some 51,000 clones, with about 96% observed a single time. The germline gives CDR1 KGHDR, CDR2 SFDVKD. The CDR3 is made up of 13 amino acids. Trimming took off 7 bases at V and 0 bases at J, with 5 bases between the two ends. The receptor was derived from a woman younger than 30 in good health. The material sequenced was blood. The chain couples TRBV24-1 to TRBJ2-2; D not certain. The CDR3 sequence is CATRAPNTGELFF. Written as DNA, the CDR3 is TGTGCCACCAGGGCTCCGAACACCGGGGAGCTGTTTTTT.